A few counts support the clone carrying this T cell receptor beta chain. As yet, its antigen is unknown. There are 13 residues in the CDR3. CDR1 is LNHDA, CDR2 SQIVND, per germline (reference sequence). The V end was cut by 8 bases, the J end by 1 base, with 11 bases between. These data come from a study of graft-versus-host responses after intestinal transplantation. Findings of the study overall: Allografts of one patient group, those with graft-donor T cell macrochimerism, had high graft-versus-host to host-versus-graft clonal ratios.

Some clones are missing from TCRdb's copy, which holds only in-frame ones; the method was immunoSEQ multiplex PCR. The table includes approximately 90,000 clones, around 92% detected once. This clonotype was sampled from a human donor who was the organ donor for an intestinal transplant. This chain links TRBV19 with TRBJ1-1; D perhaps matches TRBD1 (6 bases). The sequenced sample was unstimulated CD8+ T cells sorted from spleen or lymph node cells, obtained before transplant. In DNA form, the CDR3 reads TGTGCCAGTCTGACAGGAACGAACACTGAAGCTTTCTTT. As protein: CASLTGTNTEAFF.